This entry lists 26 T cell receptor beta chains sequenced from one sample in a study of cytomegalovirus exposure and HLA in healthy donors. The PCR had 60 Vbeta and 13 Jbeta primers. The repertoire was sequenced with immunoSEQ multiplex PCR; TCRdb's copy has only in-frame clones and lacks some. This table holds more than 150,000 clones, roughly 77% found once. The sample was PBMCs. Source of these receptors: a woman between 40 and 50 years old in good health and CMV-seropositive.

This chain connects TRBV14 to TRBJ2-3, with 11 nucleotides matching TRBD2. CDR1 SGHDN and CDR2 FVKESK come from the germline V gene. This CDR3 has 15 amino acids. V dropped 4 bases and J dropped 2; count of bases not matched to a gene: 2. The CDR3 region is CASSPGLAVTDTQYF. In DNA, the CDR3 is TGTGCCAGCAGCCCGGGACTAGCGGTCACAGATACGCAGTATTTT.

This chain joins TRBV20-1 and TRBJ2-3, with D uncertain. The CDR3 is made up of 11 amino acids. Per the germline V gene, CDR1 is DFQATT and CDR2 is SNEGSKA (reference sequence). Trimming removed 6 bases at V and 3 bases at J, with 7 bases between. In DNA form, the CDR3 reads TGCAGTGCCCCCTTAACAGATACGCAGTATTTT. Translating it yields CSAPLTDTQYF.

The chain carries TRBV4-3 and TRBJ2-1, with D perhaps TRBD2 (5 bases). The CDR3 contains 14 residues. Germline loops: CDR1 LGHNA, CDR2 YSLEER. V was cut by 0 bases and J by 12 bases, with 15 bases left in between. CDR3 coding DNA: TGCGCCAGCAGCCAAGATCCTGGTGGACGGGGGCAGTTCTTC. It specifies CASSQDPGGRGQFF.

The sample holds a few counts of this clone. The chain links TRBV6-5 to TRBJ2-5; 8 bases line up with TRBD1. CDR3 size: 15 residues. Germline V gene data show CDR1 as MNHEY and CDR2 as SVGAGI. The V and J ends lost 4 bases and 5 bases, in that order; junction bases with no gene match: 9. DNA for the CDR3: TGTGCCAGCAGTTCAGGGGGCCGCGGTGGGGAGACCCAGTACTTC. Translating gives CASSSGGRGGETQYF.

The chain couples TRBV6-5 to TRBJ2-7, with D tentatively TRBD1 (6 bases). The V gene's germline CDR1 is MNHEY and CDR2 SVGAGI. The CDR3 is 13 residues long. The V end was cut by 5 bases, the J end by 3 bases, with 11 bases between. CDR3 region: CASSKGGRYEQYF. In DNA form, the CDR3 reads TGTGCCAGCAGTAAAGGGGGACGCTACGAGCAGTACTTC.

This clone showed up just once. The gene calls are TRBV5-6 and TRBJ1-4, with TRBD1 as a possible D gene (5 bases). The germline gives CDR1 SGHDT, CDR2 YYEEEE. The CDR3 is 15 amino acids. V gave up 3 bases and J gave up 5 bases, with 14 bases separating them. CDR3: CASSSFAGGNEKLFF. The DNA of the CDR3 is TGTGCCAGCAGCTCTTTCGCTGGGGGGAATGAAAAACTGTTTTTT.

The rearrangement uses TRBV29-1 and TRBJ2-3; 10 nucleotides line up with TRBD1. The CDR3 extends over 15 amino acids. Germline loops: CDR1 SQVTM, CDR2 ANQGSEA. J gave up 3 bases and V 5 bases, and 8 bases lay outside the gene matches. CDR3 DNA sequence: TGCAGCGTTAACCCGGGACAGGGGAGGACAGATACGCAGTATTTT. Translated, it gives CSVNPGQGRTDTQYF.

The rearrangement links TRBV28 to TRBJ1-5; TRBD1 aligns across 8 bases. V shed 2 bases and J 7 bases; nucleotides not matched to a gene: 4. CDR1 and CDR2 from the germline V gene are MDHEN and SYDVKM. The CDR3 covers 14 residues. The CDR3 DNA reads as TGTGCCAGCAGTTTAAGACAGGGGAGCCAGCCCCAGCATTTT. It translates to CASSLRQGSQPQHF.

This clone showed up just a few times. V and J are TRBV6-5 and TRBJ2-1; 8 nucleotides line up with TRBD2. Trimming at V came to 5 bases and at J to 8 bases, leaving 11 bases not matched to a gene. The length of the CDR3 is 15 residues. The germline V gene has CDR1 MNHEY and CDR2 SVGAGI. In nucleotides, the CDR3 is TGTGCCAGCAGTGCGGAAGTAGCGGGAACCGATGAGCAGTTCTTC. Amino acid sequence: CASSAEVAGTDEQFF.

The chain joins TRBV28 to TRBJ1-4; D gene unclear. CDR3 length: 12 residues. The germline CDR1 and CDR2 sequences are MDHEN and SYDVKM. Trimming took 5 bases from V and 8 from J, leaving 9 bases between them. The DNA of the CDR3 is TGTGCCAGCAGTCCCGGGAGCGAAAAACTGTTTTTT. As protein: CASSPGSEKLFF.

This clone appeared once. The chain employs TRBV6-5 and TRBJ1-2; 7 bases align to TRBD1. The CDR3 length is 16 residues. Germline trimming cut 1 base from V and 7 bases from J; bases unmatched to any gene: 12. Germline V gene sequence: CDR1 MNHEY, CDR2 SVGAGI. CDR3 sequence: CASSYYSTGSNGGYTF. CDR3 nucleotides: TGTGCCAGCAGTTACTATTCGACAGGGAGCAATGGTGGCTACACCTTC.

The chain combines TRBV7-9 with TRBJ2-1, with 8 bases matching TRBD2. The CDR3 contains 16 residues. J gave up 4 bases and V 5 bases, and 10 bases lay outside the gene matches. Per the germline V gene, CDR1 is SEHNR and CDR2 is FQNEAQ (reference sequence). The CDR3 sequence is CASSPPGAGGYNEQFF. CDR3 DNA: TGTGCCAGCAGCCCTCCGGGCGCGGGAGGATACAATGAGCAGTTCTTC.

CDR3 protein: CAIQGPGTGELFF. CDR3 DNA: TGTGCCATACAGGGGCCGGGCACCGGGGAGCTGTTTTTT. The J gene is TRBJ2-2, the V gene TRBV19; TRBD1 matches at 7 bases. The CDR3 extends over 13 amino acids. The ends lost 10 bases at V and 4 bases at J; junction bases unmatched: 6. Germline V gene sequence: CDR1 LNHDA, CDR2 SQIVND (reference sequence).

This chain links TRBV29-1 with TRBJ2-3, with 11 nucleotides matching TRBD1. CDR3 length equals 15 residues. With V trimmed by 4 bases and J by 6 bases, 9 bases remained unmatched. Germline values: CDR1 SQVTM, CDR2 ANQGSEA. The CDR3 coding sequence is TGCAGCGTTGGGATCGTGGGGACAGGGGGGGATACGCAGTATTTT. It codes for CSVGIVGTGGDTQYF.

The chain is built from TRBV5-1 and TRBJ2-7, with D maybe TRBD2 (6 bases). CDR1 is SGHRS and CDR2 is YFSETQ in the germline V gene. The length of the CDR3 is 15 residues. V was shortened by 4 bases and J by 3 bases, with 17 bases between the two germline ends. CDR3: CASSTDSSGGYEQYF. CDR3 nucleotide sequence: TGCGCCAGCAGCACAGACAGCTCCGGGGGCTACGAGCAGTACTTC.

The chain couples TRBV6-5 to TRBJ1-1; 11 bases align to TRBD1. The germline CDR1 and CDR2 sequences are MNHEY and SVGAGI. V shed 2 bases and J 8 bases; nucleotides not matched to a gene: 4. The CDR3 totals 14 residues. The CDR3 DNA is TGTGCCAGCAGTTACCCGGACAGGGGGCCCGAAGCTTTCTTT. It codes for CASSYPDRGPEAFF.

CDR3 residues: CASSQVGEARGRSDEKLFF. The CDR3, as DNA: TGCGCCAGCAGCCAAGTTGGTGAGGCTAGGGGCAGGTCGGATGAAAAACTGTTTTTT. The chain joins TRBV4-1 to TRBJ1-4; D is possibly TRBD1 (5 bases). Trimming cost V 1 base and J 6 bases, with 24 bases left between them. The CDR3 is 19 amino acids. Germline-derived CDR1 and CDR2 are MGHRA and YSYEKL.

The chain couples TRBV19 to TRBJ2-3; 8 nucleotides match TRBD1. Germline-derived CDR1 and CDR2 are LNHDA and SQIVND (reference sequence). J gave up 6 bases and V 6 bases, and 8 bases lay outside the gene matches. This CDR3 spans 14 amino acids. The CDR3 spells CASRPDRAGDTQYF. For the CDR3, the DNA is TGTGCCAGTAGGCCGGACAGGGCAGGCGATACGCAGTATTTT.

The sample holds one count of this clone. This chain links TRBV5-1 with TRBJ2-3; D gene unclear. Germline assignment: CDR1 SGHRS and CDR2 YFSETQ. The CDR3 spans 14 residues. V lost 0 bases and J lost 6, with 11 bases in between. DNA of the CDR3: TGCGCCAGCAGCTTGGACTCGGGTGCGGATACGCAGTATTTT. Protein: CASSLDSGADTQYF.

This clone was observed once. In nucleotides, the CDR3 is TGTGCCACCAGCCTGACTAGTTTGAGCCAGTACTTC. This sequence encodes CATSLTSLSQYF. The V gene is TRBV15, the J gene TRBJ2-5, with D maybe TRBD2 (6 bases). CDR1 is LNHNV, CDR2 YYDKDF, per germline (reference sequence). Trimming removed 5 bases at V and 10 bases at J, with 14 bases between. The CDR3 contains 12 residues. Supplemented by reference TRBV15 and TRBJ2-5, the full variable domain reads DAMVIQNPRYQVTQFGKPVTLSCSQTLNHNVMYWYQQKSSQAPKLLFHYYDKDFNNEADTPDNFQSRRPNTSFCFLDIRSPGLGDTAMYLCATSLTSLSQYFGPGTRLLVL.

The rearrangement joins TRBV19 to TRBJ2-2; D remains unclear. The CDR3 is made up of 19 amino acids. Germline CDR1 is LNHDA and CDR2 is SQIVND (reference sequence). The V end was cut by 5 bases, the J end by 4 bases, with 26 bases between. The CDR3 region has the DNA TGTGCCAGTAGTCACCTCAGGTATCACCAGACCATGAGCACCGGGGAGCTGTTTTTT. As protein: CASSHLRYHQTMSTGELFF.

The rearrangement uses TRBV4-1 and TRBJ2-2; no clear D. The ends were cut back, 3 bases at V and 2 bases at J, with 10 bases in the middle. CDR1 MGHRA and CDR2 YSYEKL come from the germline V gene. The CDR3 covers 15 residues. CDR3 sequence reads: CASSQYYVNTGELFF. The CDR3 coding sequence is TGCGCCAGCAGCCAGTACTACGTAAACACCGGGGAGCTGTTTTTT.

In this sample, this clone turned up a few times. This chain connects TRBV6-6 to TRBJ1-5, with D uncertain. This CDR3 is built from 12 residues. Trimming removed 7 bases at V and 5 bases at J, with 9 bases between. Germline loops: CDR1 MNHNY, CDR2 SVGAGI (reference sequence). CDR3 nucleotide sequence: TGTGCCAGCAACTATCCCGATCAGCCCCAGCATTTT. Translating gives CASNYPDQPQHF.

V usage is TRBV7-9 and J usage is TRBJ2-4; D is perhaps TRBD2 (5 bases). This CDR3 contains 11 residues. CDR1 and CDR2 from the germline V gene are SEHNR and FQNEAQ (reference sequence). V lost 5 bases, J lost 8 bases, and 7 bases lay in between. The CDR3 here is CASSNGDIQYF. The CDR3 DNA follows: TGTGCCAGCAGCAACGGGGACATTCAGTACTTC. Combining the CDR3 with reference TRBV7-9 and TRBJ2-4 gives the whole variable domain DTGVSQNPRHKITKRGQNVTFRCDPISEHNRLYWYRQTLGQGPEFLTYFQNEAQLEKSRLLSDRFSAERPKGSFSTLEIQRTEQGDSAMYLCASSNGDIQYFGAGTRLSVL.

The rearrangement links TRBV7-2 to TRBJ1-5; 7 bases match TRBD1. V dropped 4 bases and J dropped 4; count of bases not matched to a gene: 4. Germline loops: CDR1 SGHTA, CDR2 FQGNSA. CDR3 size: 14 residues. This CDR3 reads CASSYRQGNQPQHF. In DNA, the CDR3 is TGTGCCAGCAGCTATAGACAGGGAAATCAGCCCCAGCATTTT.

The chain recombines TRBV5-5 with TRBJ1-2; 7 nucleotides align to TRBD1. Germline-derived CDR1 and CDR2 are SGHKS and YYEKEE (reference sequence). The CDR3 length is 16 residues. The J segment lost 6 bases and the V segment lost 3 bases, leaving 14 bases of the junction unmatched. CDR3 DNA sequence: TGTGCCAGCAGCTACTCCACCTCCGGGACAGCGGATGGCTACACCTTC. It is translated as CASSYSTSGTADGYTF.